This note documents a single T cell receptor beta chain sequence. Its matching antigen is unknown. Every contributor of samples was a Caucasian grown-up residing in Nashville, Tennessee. A split of CD4+ cells into CD45RA+ naive and CD45RA-negative memory subsets was performed. Clones were read by immunoSEQ multiplex PCR, and TCRdb kept only the in-frame ones, dropping some. The sample consists of under 1,900,000 clones, about 98.5% of them appearing once. Germline V gene lookup returns CDR1 SGDLS and CDR2 YYNGEE. The CDR3 extends over 15 amino acids. The trim removed 0 bases at V and 5 bases at J, leaving 3 bases unmatched. This sample is part of a study of shared clonotypes between healthy human individuals. The wider study: The plates for each donor numbered three CD4 naive, three CD4 memory, two CD8 naive and one CD8 memory. Whole-study findings and limits: Limitation of the genetic and exposure-history diversity represented came from the few donors.

This clonotype originated in a man aged 30 to 39 in good health. What was sequenced was naive CD4+ T cells sorted from blood. Described subset: CD45RA+ positively selected. This sequence joins TRBV9 and TRBJ2-1; the match to TRBD2 covers 9 bases. Here the CDR3 DNA reads TGTGCCAGCAGCGTAGTGGCGGGAGGGAACAATGAGCAGTTCTTC. Translation: CASSVVAGGNNEQFF.